Detailed here is one T cell receptor (beta chain). The data derive from a study of radiotherapy plus CTLA-4 blockade in lung cancer. TCRdb's copy holds only in-frame clones and misses some; the assay was immunoSEQ multiplex PCR. The sample consists of some 35,000 clones, roughly 85% of them appearing once. CDR1 and CDR2 from the germline V gene are SGHVS and FQNEAQ. The V segment lost 2 bases and the J segment 2 bases; nucleotides outside the gene matches: 6. The length of the CDR3 is 16 residues. This TCR was sampled from a human donor with non-small cell lung cancer who had stable disease on radiotherapy plus ipilimumab. Here the sequenced sample was peripheral blood, taken from a patient treated with radiotherapy plus ipilimumab. The V gene is TRBV7-8, the J gene TRBJ2-3; TRBD2 aligns across 8 bases. The CDR3 spells CASSLSGSLLTDTQYF. CDR3 in DNA: TGTGCCAGCAGCTTAAGCGGGAGCTTGCTCACAGATACGCAGTATTTT.